The 28 T cell receptor beta chains presented below share a single source sample, sequenced in a study of blood T cell repertoires in COVID-19. TCRdb's copy holds only in-frame clones and misses some; the assay was immunoSEQ multiplex PCR. The sample shows 65,000 to 85,000 clones, approximately 81% of them seen only once. Sequenced input: peripheral blood. Receptors originate from a woman aged 60-70 years with acute or convalescent COVID-19.

The rearrangement joins TRBV7-2 to TRBJ2-2; D might be TRBD1 (6 bases). Trimming shortened V by 5 bases and J by 0 bases, and 10 bases separated the two germline ends. Looked up from germline, CDR1 is SGHTA and CDR2 is FQGNSA. The CDR3 runs to 15 residues. As DNA, the CDR3 is TGTGCCAGCAGCCCACAGGGTACGAACACCGGGGAGCTGTTTTTT. Translated, it gives CASSPQGTNTGELFF.

The chain recombines TRBV5-1 with TRBJ2-2, with 8 positions matching TRBD1. Losses at the gene ends were 7 bases for V and 1 base for J; bases not matched to a gene: 9. The CDR3 loop spans 16 amino acids. Germline CDR1 and CDR2: SGHRS and YFSETQ. This chain's CDR3 is CASYLAGTGNTGELFF. The CDR3 nucleotides read TGCGCCAGCTATTTAGCCGGGACAGGGAACACCGGGGAGCTGTTTTTT.

The chain recombines TRBV10-1 with TRBJ2-3, with 10 nucleotides matching TRBD2. Trimming took 2 bases from V and 2 from J; bases not matched to a gene: 4. There are 16 residues in the CDR3. Germline lookup yields CDR1 WNHNN and CDR2 SYGVQD (reference sequence). CDR3 protein: CASSELAGVPTDTQYF. Here the CDR3 DNA reads TGCGCCAGCAGTGAGCTAGCGGGGGTACCCACAGATACGCAGTATTTT.

V is TRBV28 and J is TRBJ2-5, with 11 bases that match TRBD1. J gave up 5 bases and V 5 bases, and 7 bases lay outside the gene matches. The CDR3 has 15 residues. Germline V gene sequence: CDR1 MDHEN, CDR2 SYDVKM. The CDR3 reads CASSLSRDRGETQYF. In DNA, the CDR3 is TGTGCCAGCAGTCTCTCCCGGGACAGGGGGGAGACCCAGTACTTC.

The CDR3 sequence: CAWRGGQVRTGELFF. DNA for the CDR3: TGTGCCTGGAGGGGCGGACAGGTTCGCACCGGGGAGCTGTTTTTT. The genes are TRBV30 and TRBJ2-2; 7 bases are a match to TRBD1. CDR1 GTSNPN and CDR2 SVGIG come from the germline V gene (reference sequence). The V gene end was trimmed by 3 bases and the J gene end by 4 bases; junction bases not matched to a gene: 8. This CDR3 spans 15 amino acids.

The chain combines TRBV19 with TRBJ2-2; the match to TRBD1 covers 7 bases. CDR1 and CDR2 from the germline V gene are LNHDA and SQIVND (reference sequence). Trimming cost V 4 bases and J 6 bases; bases outside gene matches: 2. The CDR3 is 13 amino acids. Here the CDR3 reads CASSRQGSGELFF. CDR3 coding DNA: TGTGCCAGTAGTAGACAGGGATCCGGGGAGCTGTTTTTT.

The chain uses TRBV9 and TRBJ2-7; TRBD2 is a possible D gene (6 bases). In germline, CDR1 is SGDLS, CDR2 YYNGEE. This CDR3 has 15 residues. The germline V and J ends were trimmed by 3 bases and 3 bases, with 16 bases remaining between them. DNA of the CDR3: TGTGCCAGCAGCGCTTGGGACGGAGCGGGCTACGAGCAGTACTTC. This translates into CASSAWDGAGYEQYF.

The V and J genes are TRBV7-9 and TRBJ1-2, with D possibly being TRBD1 (6 bases). The V gene's germline CDR1 is SEHNR and CDR2 FQNEAQ (reference sequence). Trimming removed 5 bases at V and 4 bases at J, with 23 bases between. The CDR3 loop spans 17 amino acids. The CDR3 is CASSDGTPLISFYGYTF. CDR3 DNA sequence: TGTGCCAGCAGCGACGGGACACCGCTTATTTCCTTCTATGGCTACACCTTC.

CDR3 residues: CASTSDSYEQYF. The CDR3 bases are TGTGCCAGCACGTCCGACAGCTACGAGCAGTACTTC. The chain employs TRBV6-5 and TRBJ2-7; tentatively, D is TRBD1 (5 bases). The CDR3 has 12 amino acids. V was pared by 7 bases and J by 3 bases, with 10 bases between. Germline CDR1 MNHEY, CDR2 SVGAGI.

J is TRBJ2-3 and V is TRBV11-3; TRBD1 might be the D (7 bases). The germline V and J ends were trimmed by 5 bases and 0 bases, with 9 bases remaining between them. Germline-derived CDR1 and CDR2 are SGHNT and YENEEA. The CDR3 totals 14 residues. CDR3 loop: CASSQGGSTDTQYF. CDR3 nucleotide sequence: TGTGCCAGCAGCCAGGGGGGTAGCACAGATACGCAGTATTTT. Full variable domain (outside the CDR3, taken from reference TRBV11-3 and TRBJ2-3): EAGVVQSPRYKIIEKKQPVAFWCNPISGHNTLYWYLQNLGQGPELLIRYENEEAVDDSQLPKDRFSAERLKGVDSTLKIQPAELGDSAVYLCASSQGGSTDTQYFGPGTRLTVL.

The chain joins TRBV6-5 to TRBJ1-2; possibly TRBD1 for D (5 bases). Germline V gene sequence: CDR1 MNHEY, CDR2 SVGAGI. The CDR3 consists of 13 residues. Deletions cut 1 base from V and 7 bases from J, with 10 bases between. The CDR3, as DNA: TGTGCCAGCAGTTACTTGGCAGGGTTTGGCTACACCTTC. This translates into CASSYLAGFGYTF.

Only one count was recorded for this clone. The V call is TRBV5-6, the J call TRBJ2-5; 7 nucleotides agree with TRBD2. Germline CDR1 is SGHDT and CDR2 is YYEEEE. After removal of 0 bases from V and 5 bases from J, the junction contained 10 bases not matched to a gene. This CDR3 spans 16 amino acids. The CDR3 coding sequence is TGTGCCAGCAGCTTGGTCGGGGGGTTAGTAGAGGAGACCCAGTACTTC. It yields the protein CASSLVGGLVEETQYF.

The rearrangement uses TRBV3-1 (or the pseudogene TRBV3-2) and TRBJ1-3; unclear D gene. Germline V gene sequence: CDR1 LGHDT, CDR2 YNNKEL (reference sequence). CDR3 size: 15 residues. The V gene lost 1 base and the J gene lost 1 base, with 8 bases spanning the gap. CDR3: CASSQGFTSGNTIYF. CDR3 coding DNA: TGTGCCAGCAGCCAAGGATTTACTTCTGGAAACACCATATATTTT.

This rearrangement joins TRBV6-1 to TRBJ1-1; a possible D gene is TRBD1 (5 bases). The CDR3 consists of 12 residues. The V end lost 2 bases, the J end lost 7 bases, and 8 bases lay between the germline ends. Germline lookup yields CDR1 MNHNS and CDR2 SASEGT. The chain's CDR3 is CASSERQFEAFF. The CDR3, as DNA: TGTGCCAGCAGTGAAAGACAGTTTGAAGCTTTCTTT.

The V and J genes are TRBV3-1 (or the pseudogene TRBV3-2) and TRBJ1-2; D is unresolved. Trimming cost V 4 bases and J 6 bases, with 6 bases left between them. The CDR3 contains 11 residues. CDR1 is LGHDT, CDR2 YNNKEL, per germline (reference sequence). DNA for the CDR3: TGTGCCAGCAGCCGCGGGGATGGCTACACCTTC. Residues: CASSRGDGYTF.

The V gene is TRBV5-6, the J gene TRBJ1-1, with 10 bases fitting TRBD1. Germline trimming cut 3 bases from V and 6 bases from J; bases unmatched to any gene: 11. The CDR3 has 16 amino acids. CDR1 and CDR2 (germline): SGHDT, YYEEEE. CDR3 sequence: CASSSIPDRGQSEAFF. Written as DNA, the CDR3 is TGTGCCAGCAGCTCAATTCCCGACAGGGGGCAATCTGAAGCTTTCTTT. Complete variable domain (other parts from reference TRBV5-6 and TRBJ1-1): DAGVTQSPTHLIKTRGQQVTLRCSPKSGHDTVSWYQQALGQGPQFIFQYYEEEERQRGNFPDRFSGHQFPNYSSELNVNALLLGDSALYLCASSSIPDRGQSEAFFGQGTRLTVV.

The gene calls are TRBV9 and TRBJ2-1, with D maybe TRBD1 (6 bases). The CDR3 is 14 residues long. The V end was cut by 4 bases, the J end by 0 bases, with 8 bases between. The germline V gene has CDR1 SGDLS and CDR2 YYNGEE. CDR3 nucleotide sequence: TGTGCCAGCAGCTCGACAGGCTCCTACAATGAGCAGTTCTTC. Protein product: CASSSTGSYNEQFF.

This clone appeared once. The J gene is TRBJ1-2, the V gene TRBV18; D is possibly TRBD1 (5 bases). Germline V gene sequence: CDR1 KGHSH, CDR2 LQKENI. Trimming removed 3 bases from V and 4 bases from J, with 9 bases in between. The CDR3 loop spans 13 amino acids. The DNA for the CDR3 is TGTGCCAGCTCACCTAATGGGGCCTATGGCTACACCTTC. Encoded protein: CASSPNGAYGYTF.

This clone has more than one count but fewer than ten. This chain connects TRBV5-8 to TRBJ1-5, with 7 bases that match TRBD1. This CDR3 spans 15 amino acids. The germline V gene has CDR1 SGHTS and CDR2 YDEGEE. J gave up 4 bases and V 3 bases, and 7 bases lay outside the gene matches. The CDR3 DNA reads as TGTGCCAGCAGCTGGGGCCGGGACAGTAATCAGCCCCAGCATTTT. This codes for CASSWGRDSNQPQHF. The full variable domain, its missing parts supplied by reference TRBV5-8 and TRBJ1-5, is EAGVTQSPTHLIKTRGQQATLRCSPISGHTSVYWYQQALGLGLQFLLWYDEGEERNRGNFPPRFSGRQFPNYSSELNVNALELEDSALYLCASSWGRDSNQPQHFGDGTRLSIL.

The rearrangement joins TRBV10-1 to TRBJ2-1; 12 bases are a match to TRBD2. The CDR3 has 16 residues. J lost 7 bases, V lost 3 bases, and 7 bases had no gene match. Germline V gene sequence: CDR1 WNHNN, CDR2 SYGVQD (reference sequence). As DNA, the CDR3 is TGCGCCAGCAGTGACTTCGGACTAGCGGGGAGGAATGAGCAGTTCTTC. Its translation: CASSDFGLAGRNEQFF.

The chain links TRBV27 to TRBJ2-3; 9 nucleotides agree with TRBD1. With V trimmed by 1 base and J by 4 bases, 6 bases remained unmatched. The CDR3 spans 16 residues. CDR1 and CDR2 from the germline V gene are MNHEY and SMNVEV (reference sequence). For the CDR3, the DNA is TGTGCCAGCAGTTTATTCAACAGGGGGCCCCCAGATACGCAGTATTTT. Residues: CASSLFNRGPPDTQYF.

This clone has a handful of counts. The rearrangement joins TRBV6-6 to TRBJ2-1; 7 bases line up with TRBD1. The V gene end was trimmed by 5 bases and the J gene end by 8 bases; junction bases not matched to a gene: 9. The CDR3 contains 14 residues. Germline V CDR1 and CDR2: MNHNY, SVGAGI (reference sequence). CDR3 DNA: TGTGCCAGCAGTCGATCCCCCGACAGGGATGAGCAGTTCTTC. Protein product: CASSRSPDRDEQFF.

This clone showed up just once. The J gene is TRBJ2-3, the V gene TRBV19, with TRBD2 identical over 7 bases. This CDR3 region has 14 residues. With V trimmed by 7 bases and J by 2 bases, 6 bases remained unmatched. Germline CDR1 LNHDA, CDR2 SQIVND (reference sequence). Here the CDR3 DNA reads TGTGCCAGTAAGGAAGCGGGGAACACAGATACGCAGTATTTT. Protein sequence: CASKEAGNTDTQYF.

The chain has TRBV9 and TRBJ2-6, with no clear D. The CDR3 spans 15 residues. Germline values: CDR1 SGDLS, CDR2 YYNGEE. With 4 bases removed from V and 0 bases from J, the gap between germline ends came to 8 bases. For the CDR3, the DNA is TGTGCCAGCAGCCGGTACTCCTCTGGGGCCAACGTCCTGACTTTC. Translated: CASSRYSSGANVLTF.

CDR3 sequence reads: CASSYRGVDEQYF. CDR3 DNA: TGTGCCAGCAGTTACAGGGGCGTGGACGAGCAGTACTTC. The genes are TRBV28 and TRBJ2-7; TRBD1 agrees at 7 bases. Germline lookup yields CDR1 MDHEN and CDR2 SYDVKM. After removal of 4 bases from V and 5 bases from J, the junction contained 5 bases not matched to a gene. The CDR3 consists of 13 residues.

This chain joins TRBV6-5 and TRBJ2-1; possibly TRBD1 for D (5 bases). CDR3 length: 14 amino acids. V gave up 8 bases and J gave up 2 bases, with 13 bases separating them. The germline gives CDR1 MNHEY, CDR2 SVGAGI. DNA of the CDR3: TGTGCCAGCCGGGTAGGGGTTACCTACAATGAGCAGTTCTTC. Translated: CASRVGVTYNEQFF.

The J gene is TRBJ2-5, the V gene TRBV4-1; 12 positions match TRBD2. Germline values: CDR1 MGHRA, CDR2 YSYEKL. The CDR3 is made up of 16 amino acids. The junction had 7 bases not matched to a gene; V was cut back by 8 bases and J by 0 bases. As DNA, the CDR3 is TGCGCCAGCGGAGCGACTAGCGGGGGATACCAAGAGACCCAGTACTTC. It codes for CASGATSGGYQETQYF.

The rearrangement uses TRBV6-5 and TRBJ2-1; TRBD2 matches at 9 bases. The CDR3 contains 15 residues. The germline CDR1 and CDR2 sequences are MNHEY and SVGAGI. V gave up 5 bases and J gave up 6 bases; unmatched junction bases: 8. As DNA, the CDR3 is TGTGCCAGCAGTCTTCGACTAGCGGAGGGCAATGAGCAGTTCTTC. Translating it yields CASSLRLAEGNEQFF.